Sequencing of this T cell receptor (beta chain) was carried out in a study of T-cell memory formation after mild COVID-19 (dated by TCRdb to the early 2020s). As for the study more broadly: Most TCR sequence clusters were specific to one of the two donors. In a couple of donors, T-cell clones that expanded and contracted after mild COVID-19 were followed by sequencing TCRalpha and TCRbeta repertoires longitudinally. Two young, previously healthy adult volunteers made up the cohort, one male and one female. On the study overall, not on this receptor specifically: Contracting CD4+ clones appeared mostly in the CM and EM memory subsets, whereas CD8+ clones were enriched in EMRA. Some responding clones were found in pre-infection memory, which suggests that pre-existing cross-reactive memory T cells took part in the SARS-CoV-2 response. Whether the second-wave clones peaking on day 37 were SARS-CoV-2 specific was not confirmed. Balanced CD4/CD8 phenotypes were observed for clones contracting from day 15 to 85, whereas a bias towards CD4+ was observed for a second wave of clones expanding from day 15 to 37. The study covered only a couple of mild cases, and larger cohorts including severe cases with pre-infection samples were considered necessary.

This clonotype has only a few counts. Its antigen is still unknown. One base away there is no much larger clone; base qualities are not given. The sample was run on an Illumina NovaSeq 6000. cDNA libraries for TCRalpha and TCRbeta were prepared by 5'RACE using constant-segment primers, with sample barcodes and unique molecular identifiers added. RNA was extracted from every sample with Trizol reagent. The libraries were amplified in two PCR steps, and the second step added a second sample barcode and Illumina TruSeq adapters. Sequencing of libraries was performed on an Illumina NovaSeq with 2 x 150 bp paired-end reads. Per the original workflow: The reads were demultiplexed and collapsed into UMI-guided consensus sequences using migec v1.2.7. With mixcr v2.1.11, UMI consensuses were aligned to TRA and TRB V and J templates and assembled into clonotypes. A clonotype was counted as expanded or contracted only when both edgeR and NoisET called the clonotype significant, with the noise models trained on biological replicates. For edgeR calls, the cutoffs were a false discovery rate-adjusted p below 0.01 and a log2 fold-change threshold of 1. As an exploratory analysis of dynamics, max-normalized trajectories of the 1000 most abundant clonotypes were examined with PCA combined with hierarchical clustering. The CD4 or CD8 phenotype of responding clones was assigned using the separately sequenced CD4+ and CD8+ repertoires. TCRdb reran the public reads through fastp at Q25 and MiXCR, keeping productive beta chains. Under each unique CDR3 protein, matching rows form one entry showing the most common genes and DNA. These V and J calls rely on TCRdb rather than the paper's analysis. The sample table contains 250,000 to 300,000 distinct CDR3 sequences; only one count was recorded for 16% of them. The ten most abundant clones make up 22% of the sample.

Ficoll-Paque density gradient centrifugation was used to isolate PBMCs. CDR3 length: 15 amino acids, cysteine to phenylalanine. The retained sequence is limited to the CDR3, 45 bases, with the frame set at the first base. From V the trimming removes 4 bases and from J it removes 8 bases, while the gene matches leave 11 bases of the junction unaccounted for. Per the germline V gene, SGDLS is the CDR1 and YYNGEE is the CDR2. This receptor was identified in a man aged 18-30 years who had mild COVID-19 (a few samples of this study predate the infection). The sample titles of this study are shuffled in the database, so cell type and time point are left out; the donor was told from shared clones. Recombination joined TRBV9 with TRBJ1-2, and TRBD1 matches 10 of the central bases. The sample was PBMCs or a T cell subset sorted from them (not recorded which). CDR3 sequence: CASSPRQGATRGYTF. The nucleotide sequence reads as follows: TGTGCCAGCAGCCCAAGACAGGGGGCTACGCGGGGCTACACCTTC.